The TCR beta chain described here comes from a study of post-analysis software for immune sequencing data. Study results and limitations: Strong same-batch co-clustering of samples appeared with F measure clustering. Comparison with controls showed significantly lower normalized Chao1 diversity in multiple sclerosis patients.

Incorporated into the TCR beta cDNA libraries were unique molecular identifiers, which served to reduce PCR and sequencing biases. Some 500,000 cDNA molecules were obtained per 1 to 10 million input T cells. In TCRdb, the PCR reads were re-called with MiXCR into one record per CDR3 protein. The data contain around 700,000 distinct CDR3 sequences, around 64% of them seen just once; the ten biggest clones take up about 10%. Turning to this clonotype: Its antigen is not identified.

The sequence derives from a girl aged 2 to 10 with multiple sclerosis. The material sequenced was blood.

The CDR3 sequence is CAISASGTGIVDEQFF. CDR3 bases: TGTGCCATCAGTGCCAGCGGGACAGGTATCGTGGATGAGCAGTTCTTC. The chain couples TRBV10-3 to TRBJ2-1, with a tentative D call TRBD1 (8 bases). V was clipped by 4 bases and J by 8 bases, with 21 bases between them. This CDR3 has 16 residues. CDR1 is ENHRY and CDR2 is SYGVKD in the germline V gene.